Below, 9 T cell receptor beta chains from the same sample are listed, as sequenced in a study of T-cell memory formation after mild COVID-19. TCRdb itself ran the 5' RACE reads through MiXCR, one entry per CDR3 protein. Of around 300,000 distinct CDR3 sequences in the sample, 14% are singletons; the top ten hold 21%. The material sequenced was PBMCs or a T cell subset sorted from them (not recorded which). Receptors were obtained from a man between 18 and 35 years old who had mild COVID-19 (a few samples of this study predate the infection). Cell type and time point are not known.

The V gene is TRBV7-9, the J gene TRBJ1-5, with a weak D call TRBD1 (5 bases). The CDR3 has 16 residues. The V gene's germline CDR1 is SEHNR and CDR2 FQNEAQ (reference sequence). Between the trimmed V and J ends, which lost 2 bases and 6 bases, there was a span of 17 bases. In DNA, the CDR3 is TGTGCCAGCAGCTTATGGGCACGGGGGTACGCTCAGCCCCAGCATTTT. Amino acids: CASSLWARGYAQPQHF.

In its sample, this clonotype was seen a few times. The chain combines TRBV20-1 with TRBJ1-3; D may be TRBD1 (5 bases). Trimming removed 6 bases from V and 4 bases from J, with 16 bases in between. The CDR3 has 14 amino acids. Germline loops: CDR1 DFQATT, CDR2 SNEGSKA (reference sequence). The CDR3 DNA reads as TGCAGTGCACCGGCACAGGTGGAGGGAAACACCATATATTTT. It is translated as CSAPAQVEGNTIYF.

This clonotype was seen more than once but under ten times. This chain connects TRBV7-9 to TRBJ1-1; D not certain. CDR3 length equals 16 residues. Germline V gene sequence: CDR1 SEHNR, CDR2 FQNEAQ (reference sequence). V was trimmed by 5 bases and J by 3 bases, leaving 19 bases between them. The CDR3 DNA follows: TGTGCCAGCAGCGCCAGACTCTTTGGGCGGGACACTGAAGCTTTCTTT. Its protein product is CASSARLFGRDTEAFF.

This clonotype was seen only a few times. The chain carries TRBV11-2 and TRBJ2-7, with 7 bases aligning to TRBD2. Losses at the gene ends were 5 bases for V and 4 bases for J; bases not matched to a gene: 5. The CDR3 spans 13 residues. In germline, CDR1 is SGHAT, CDR2 FQNNGV. Written as DNA, the CDR3 is TGTGCCAGCAGCCACACGCGGGAGTACGAGCAGTACGTC. It yields the protein CASSHTREYEQYV.

This clonotype has a count of ten or more. The chain has TRBV5-1 and TRBJ2-3; tentatively, D is TRBD1 (6 bases). Trimming pared 1 base from V and 6 bases from J, leaving 12 bases between. CDR3 length: 14 amino acids. Germline loops: CDR1 SGHRS, CDR2 YFSETQ. CDR3 amino acids: CASSLTGSVDTQYF. DNA for the CDR3: TGCGCCAGCAGCTTGACAGGGTCCGTGGATACGCAGTATTTT.

This clonotype was counted between two and nine times. This chain links TRBV4-3 with TRBJ1-2; D is unresolved. In germline, CDR1 is LGHNA, CDR2 YSLEER. CDR3 length equals 16 residues. The germline V and J ends were trimmed by 0 bases and 4 bases, with 15 bases remaining between them. CDR3 DNA sequence: TGCGCCAGCAGCCAAGATTCGACCGGACCGAGCTATGGCTACACCTTC. Its protein product is CASSQDSTGPSYGYTF.

The V gene is TRBV5-1, the J gene TRBJ1-2; D is perhaps TRBD1 (5 bases). CDR1 and CDR2 (germline): SGHRS, YFSETQ. The V and J ends lost 0 bases and 0 bases respectively, with 9 bases between them. The CDR3 runs to 15 residues. The CDR3 region is CASSLEGRANYGYTF. CDR3 in DNA: TGCGCCAGCAGCTTGGAGGGGAGAGCTAACTATGGCTACACCTTC.

This chain connects TRBV24-1 to TRBJ2-3; unclear D gene. Germline V lookup: CDR1 KGHDR, CDR2 SFDVKD. V dropped 6 bases and J dropped 0 bases, with 3 bases sitting between them. The CDR3 runs to 12 residues. CDR3 bases: TGTGCCACCAGTTTGAGCACAGATACGCAGTATTTT. Translating gives CATSLSTDTQYF.

This clonotype was observed a handful of times. The chain recombines TRBV2 with TRBJ1-6; D unclear. Germline V gene sequence: CDR1 SNHLY, CDR2 FYNNEI. Trimming removed 6 bases from V and 6 bases from J, with 9 bases in between. The CDR3 length is 13 residues. The CDR3 nucleotides are TGTGCCAGCAGGTCATGGGGTAATTCACCCCTCCACTTT. It codes for CASRSWGNSPLHF.